The entry below gives a single T cell receptor beta chain sequence along with its context. Its antigen is undetermined. Profiling relied on immunoSEQ multiplex PCR, and the TCRdb table lists in-frame clones only, not all of them. The sample holds about 980,000 clones, around 80% seen once. This record comes from a study of shared clonotypes between healthy human individuals. Study-wide points: Relative to clonotypes present in all four donors, those not shared had lower generation probabilities.

Germline loops: CDR1 MGHRA, CDR2 YSYEKL. The V end lost 1 base, the J end lost 4 bases, and 12 bases lay between the germline ends. The CDR3 runs to 15 residues. The chain has TRBV4-1 and TRBJ2-3, with a tentative D call TRBD2 (5 bases). Sequenced sample: memory CD4+ T cells sorted from blood. Subset here: CD45RA-negative fraction. The TCR was taken from a young man in good health. The CDR3 DNA is TGCGCCAGCAGCCAAGTAGGACTGGCGGCAGATACGCAGTATTTT. Residues: CASSQVGLAADTQYF.